This T cell receptor beta chain stems from a study of early T cells in non-severe SARS-CoV-2 infection. TCRdb reprocessed the 5' RACE reads with MiXCR, giving one entry per CDR3 protein. The sample shows about 27,000 distinct CDR3 sequences, about 5% of them seen only once. The CDR3 is made up of 13 amino acids. The ends lost 6 bases at V and 0 bases at J; junction bases unmatched: 2. The V gene's germline CDR1 is DFQATT and CDR2 SNEGSKA (reference sequence). This clonotype was observed many times. Sequenced input: whole blood. The V and J genes are TRBV20-1 and TRBJ1-3, with 7 bases lining up with TRBD1. This TCR was recovered from an adult who was a healthcare worker with PCR-confirmed SARS-CoV-2 infection or an uninfected control (not recorded which). CDR3 in amino acids: CSAGQNSGNTIYF. The DNA for the CDR3 is TGCAGTGCGGGACAGAACTCTGGAAACACCATATATTTT.